The rows below give T cell receptor beta chains drawn from one sample of a study of cytomegalovirus exposure and HLA in healthy donors. Produced via immunoSEQ multiplex PCR; TCRdb's table is partial and in-frame only. The top ten hold 1.7% of the sample, which has around 250,000 clones, around nine tenths seen once. Material: PBMCs. These receptor sequences come from a girl aged 2 to 9 in good health and CMV-seronegative. The CDR3 runs from the conserved cysteine through the conserved F or W. The order of the fields is CDR3 DNA, CDR3 protein, clone size, V gene, D gene, J gene. The D gene is left open where the match is weak. Clone sizes are given selectively: once, few, many, or a class where the clone is expanded.

cdr3_nt: TGTGCCAGCAGCAATCAGGGGAATGAGCAGTTCTTC; cdr3_aa: CASSNQGNEQFF; clone_size: NA; v_call: TRBV5-6; d_call: NA; j_call: TRBJ2-1
cdr3_nt: TGTGCCAGCAGCCCCCCATTGCGCGGGTCACCCCTCCACTTT; cdr3_aa: CASSPPLRGSPLHF; clone_size: NA; v_call: TRBV7-3; d_call: NA; j_call: TRBJ1-6
cdr3_nt: TGTGCCAGCAGCCGACACAGGGTTTCGGGCACAGATACGCAGTATTTT; cdr3_aa: CASSRHRVSGTDTQYF; clone_size: NA; v_call: TRBV27; d_call: NA; j_call: TRBJ2-3
cdr3_nt: TGTGCCAGCAGCTTAGCAGGGGTGAAAACCCAGTACTTC; cdr3_aa: CASSLAGVKTQYF; clone_size: NA; v_call: TRBV11-3; d_call: NA; j_call: TRBJ2-5
cdr3_nt: TGTGCCAGCAGCCCCCCAGGGACAGTCAATCAGCCCCAGCATTTT; cdr3_aa: CASSPPGTVNQPQHF; clone_size: NA; v_call: TRBV7-8; d_call: TRBD1; j_call: TRBJ1-5
cdr3_nt: TGCGCCAGCAGCTTGGCCAGCGGGGGGCGCACAGATACGCAGTATTTT; cdr3_aa: CASSLASGGRTDTQYF; clone_size: NA; v_call: TRBV5-1; d_call: TRBD2; j_call: TRBJ2-3
cdr3_nt: TGTGCCAGCAGCTTAGAGGCGGAGGGACCCTACGAGCAGTACTTC; cdr3_aa: CASSLEAEGPYEQYF; clone_size: NA; v_call: TRBV11-2; d_call: NA; j_call: TRBJ2-7
cdr3_nt: TGTGCCAGCAGCGCTACTGGTGGTTCACCCCTCCACTTT; cdr3_aa: CASSATGGSPLHF; clone_size: NA; v_call: TRBV7-2; d_call: NA; j_call: TRBJ1-6
cdr3_nt: TGTGCCAGCAGCGTCGGACAGGCATCTTACTATGGCTACACCTTC; cdr3_aa: CASSVGQASYYGYTF; clone_size: NA; v_call: TRBV9; d_call: TRBD1; j_call: TRBJ1-2
cdr3_nt: TGTGCCAGCAATACGGGAACTAACTATGGCTACACCTTC; cdr3_aa: CASNTGTNYGYTF; clone_size: NA; v_call: TRBV6-1; d_call: NA; j_call: TRBJ1-2
cdr3_nt: TGTGCCGGGGGACACACGTATAATTCACCCCTCCACTTT; cdr3_aa: CAGGHTYNSPLHF; clone_size: NA; v_call: TRBV6-1; d_call: NA; j_call: TRBJ1-6
cdr3_nt: TGTGCCAGCAGGACCTTGGAGGGCTCCTACGAGCAGTACTTC; cdr3_aa: CASRTLEGSYEQYF; clone_size: NA; v_call: TRBV28; d_call: NA; j_call: TRBJ2-7
cdr3_nt: TGTGCCAGCAGCTCCGAGTGGTTGTACACAGATACGCAGTATTTT; cdr3_aa: CASSSEWLYTDTQYF; clone_size: NA; v_call: TRBV7-2; d_call: NA; j_call: TRBJ2-3
cdr3_nt: TGTGCCAGCAGTTTAGACAGTAACTATGGCTACACCTTC; cdr3_aa: CASSLDSNYGYTF; clone_size: NA; v_call: TRBV6-1; d_call: NA; j_call: TRBJ1-2
cdr3_nt: TGCGCCAGCAGCCCATTTAGCGGGGCTAGCACAGATACGCAGTATTTT; cdr3_aa: CASSPFSGASTDTQYF; clone_size: NA; v_call: TRBV5-1; d_call: TRBD2; j_call: TRBJ2-3
cdr3_nt: TGCGCCAGCAGCAGCCGGACTACACGCCGTGAGAGACCCTACGAGCAGTACTTC; cdr3_aa: CASSSRTTRRERPYEQYF; clone_size: NA; v_call: TRBV5-1; d_call: NA; j_call: TRBJ2-7
cdr3_nt: TGTGCCAGCAGCGTAGCTACGGGAGAGGGGGCCGTTGAAACCCAGTACTTC; cdr3_aa: CASSVATGEGAVETQYF; clone_size: NA; v_call: TRBV9; d_call: NA; j_call: TRBJ2-5
cdr3_nt: TGTGCCAGCAGCCATCGTATAGGCGGGAGGGTCTACGAGCAGTACTTC; cdr3_aa: CASSHRIGGRVYEQYF; clone_size: NA; v_call: TRBV11-2; d_call: TRBD2; j_call: TRBJ2-7
cdr3_nt: TGTGCCAGCAGTTCCTGGACAACGAGCTATGGCTACACCTTC; cdr3_aa: CASSSWTTSYGYTF; clone_size: few; v_call: TRBV6-5; d_call: NA; j_call: TRBJ1-2
cdr3_nt: TGTGCTAGCAGCTTGGACTCTACGGGGGAGCAGTACTTC; cdr3_aa: CASSLDSTGEQYF; clone_size: NA; v_call: TRBV7-7; d_call: NA; j_call: TRBJ2-7
cdr3_nt: TGTGCCAGCAGCTCGGGACTAGCGGCCTCCTACAATGAGCAGTTCTTC; cdr3_aa: CASSSGLAASYNEQFF; clone_size: NA; v_call: TRBV11-3; d_call: TRBD2; j_call: TRBJ2-1
cdr3_nt: TGTGCCACCAGCAGAATGGGGGCGACCGGGGAGCTGTTTTTT; cdr3_aa: CATSRMGATGELFF; clone_size: NA; v_call: TRBV15; d_call: NA; j_call: TRBJ2-2
cdr3_nt: TGTGCCAGCAGCTTGGAGTTTGGTCGGCCGCTCCAGGCAGATACGCAGTATTTT; cdr3_aa: CASSLEFGRPLQADTQYF; clone_size: NA; v_call: TRBV5-4; d_call: NA; j_call: TRBJ2-3
cdr3_nt: TGCGCCAGCAGTTTAAGCGGGGCCTACAATGAGCAGTTCTTC; cdr3_aa: CASSLSGAYNEQFF; clone_size: once; v_call: TRBV10-1; d_call: TRBD2; j_call: TRBJ2-1
cdr3_nt: TGTGCCTGGAGGGGGGGACAGGCATTACGCAGCAAATTC; cdr3_aa: CAWRGGQALRSKF; clone_size: NA; v_call: TRBV30; d_call: TRBD1; j_call: TRBJ1-2
cdr3_nt: TGCAGCGCCCTACGAAAGACTAGCGGGATTTACGAGCAGTACTTC; cdr3_aa: CSALRKTSGIYEQYF; clone_size: NA; v_call: TRBV29-1; d_call: TRBD2; j_call: TRBJ2-7
cdr3_nt: TGTGCCAGCAGTACGCCCGGGAGGGATGCCACTGAAGCTTTCTTT; cdr3_aa: CASSTPGRDATEAFF; clone_size: NA; v_call: TRBV28; d_call: NA; j_call: TRBJ1-1
cdr3_nt: TGTGCCAGCAGCAGGGAGTTTTCTCGCAATCAGCCCCAGCATTTT; cdr3_aa: CASSREFSRNQPQHF; clone_size: NA; v_call: TRBV7-2; d_call: NA; j_call: TRBJ1-5
cdr3_nt: TGTGCCACTGGACGGGACAGCCCTATCGGCTACACCTTC; cdr3_aa: CATGRDSPIGYTF; clone_size: NA; v_call: TRBV28; d_call: TRBD1; j_call: TRBJ1-2
cdr3_nt: TGTGCCAGCAGTGCTGGGACAGGGTCGCCACCCCTCCACTTT; cdr3_aa: CASSAGTGSPPLHF; clone_size: NA; v_call: TRBV2; d_call: TRBD1; j_call: TRBJ1-6
cdr3_nt: TGCGCCAGCAGCCAAGAATGGGAGGATTCCTACGAGCAGTACTTC; cdr3_aa: CASSQEWEDSYEQYF; clone_size: NA; v_call: TRBV4-1; d_call: NA; j_call: TRBJ2-7
cdr3_nt: TGTGCCAGCAGTGAAGCGCTCGGACTAGCGCTTTACAATGAGCAGTTCTTC; cdr3_aa: CASSEALGLALYNEQFF; clone_size: NA; v_call: TRBV6-1; d_call: TRBD2; j_call: TRBJ2-1
cdr3_nt: TGTGCCTGGAGTGTACCCGAGACAGGGTACCACGAGCAGTACTTC; cdr3_aa: CAWSVPETGYHEQYF; clone_size: NA; v_call: TRBV30; d_call: TRBD1; j_call: TRBJ2-7
cdr3_nt: TGTGCCAGCAGCTCCGTCGACAGGGACGAGCAGTACTTC; cdr3_aa: CASSSVDRDEQYF; clone_size: NA; v_call: TRBV7-9; d_call: TRBD1; j_call: TRBJ2-7
cdr3_nt: TGCGCCAACTCCGGAGATACGCAGTATTTT; cdr3_aa: CANSGDTQYF; clone_size: few; v_call: TRBV20-1; d_call: NA; j_call: TRBJ2-3
cdr3_nt: TGTGCCAGCAGCTCAGTCCGGGCGTTCACAGGGACGCCTTATGAAAAACTGTTTTTT; cdr3_aa: CASSSVRAFTGTPYEKLFF; clone_size: NA; v_call: TRBV7-8; d_call: NA; j_call: TRBJ1-4
cdr3_nt: TGTGCCAGCTCCGGGAAAACAGGGGGGGTTGAGCAGTTCTTC; cdr3_aa: CASSGKTGGVEQFF; clone_size: NA; v_call: TRBV18; d_call: NA; j_call: TRBJ2-1
cdr3_nt: TGTGCCAGCAGCCCGGGGGTTAAGTCACCCCTCCACTTT; cdr3_aa: CASSPGVKSPLHF; clone_size: NA; v_call: TRBV5-6; d_call: NA; j_call: TRBJ1-6
cdr3_nt: TGTGCCAGTAGTATAGGGGACAGTAATTCACCCCTCCACTTT; cdr3_aa: CASSIGDSNSPLHF; clone_size: NA; v_call: TRBV19; d_call: TRBD1; j_call: TRBJ1-6
cdr3_nt: TGTGCCAGCAGCACTCTAGAACTCGAGCAGTACTTC; cdr3_aa: CASSTLELEQYF; clone_size: NA; v_call: TRBV7-2; d_call: NA; j_call: TRBJ2-7
cdr3_nt: TGTGCCAGCAGCCATCGGGACAAGTCCTACGAGCAGTACTTC; cdr3_aa: CASSHRDKSYEQYF; clone_size: NA; v_call: TRBV11-1; d_call: NA; j_call: TRBJ2-7
cdr3_nt: TGTGCCATCAGTGAGTCAAGGGGAAGTGGCTACACCTTC; cdr3_aa: CAISESRGSGYTF; clone_size: NA; v_call: TRBV10-3; d_call: NA; j_call: TRBJ1-2
cdr3_nt: TGTGCCTGGAAAGGGAGGAACACTGAAGCTTTCTTT; cdr3_aa: CAWKGRNTEAFF; clone_size: once; v_call: TRBV30; d_call: NA; j_call: TRBJ1-1
cdr3_nt: TGTGCCAGCAGCCCACGACAGGGGAATGAGCAGTTCTTC; cdr3_aa: CASSPRQGNEQFF; clone_size: NA; v_call: TRBV9; d_call: TRBD1; j_call: TRBJ2-1
cdr3_nt: TGTGCCAGCTCACCGCCCGAGGGCTCTGGGGCCAACGTCCTGACTTTC; cdr3_aa: CASSPPEGSGANVLTF; clone_size: NA; v_call: TRBV18; d_call: NA; j_call: TRBJ2-6
cdr3_nt: TGTGCCAGCTGCAGGGGCCCACACTATGGCTACACCTTC; cdr3_aa: CASCRGPHYGYTF; clone_size: NA; v_call: TRBV27; d_call: NA; j_call: TRBJ1-2
cdr3_nt: TGTGCCAGCAGCAGCGGACGGAGGGATGGCTACACCTTC; cdr3_aa: CASSSGRRDGYTF; clone_size: NA; v_call: TRBV7-8; d_call: NA; j_call: TRBJ1-2
cdr3_nt: TGTGCCAGCAGTTTAAGGGGCAACACTGAAGCTTTCTTT; cdr3_aa: CASSLRGNTEAFF; clone_size: NA; v_call: TRBV27; d_call: NA; j_call: TRBJ1-1
cdr3_nt: TGTGCCAGCAGTCACACCCCTGGACAGCGGAACACTGAAGCTTTCTTT; cdr3_aa: CASSHTPGQRNTEAFF; clone_size: NA; v_call: TRBV4-2; d_call: NA; j_call: TRBJ1-1
cdr3_nt: TGTGCCAGCAGTTTTGGCCCTACTATTAACTATGGCTACACCTTC; cdr3_aa: CASSFGPTINYGYTF; clone_size: NA; v_call: TRBV27; d_call: NA; j_call: TRBJ1-2
cdr3_nt: TGCGCCAGCTCTCCTTCTGACAGACTTCGGATCGGGGAGCTGTTTTTT; cdr3_aa: CASSPSDRLRIGELFF; clone_size: NA; v_call: TRBV5-1; d_call: NA; j_call: TRBJ2-2
cdr3_nt: TGTGCCAGTAGTATGAGACAGGGCCCAGATACGCAGTATTTT; cdr3_aa: CASSMRQGPDTQYF; clone_size: NA; v_call: TRBV19; d_call: TRBD1; j_call: TRBJ2-3
cdr3_nt: TGTGCCAGCAGTTTATCCCTCCTAGCGGGCGTGTCTACAGATACGCAGTATTTT; cdr3_aa: CASSLSLLAGVSTDTQYF; clone_size: NA; v_call: TRBV28; d_call: TRBD2; j_call: TRBJ2-3
cdr3_nt: TGCGTCAGCAGCCAGCCAGGACAACGCCAAAACTATGGCTACACCTTC; cdr3_aa: CVSSQPGQRQNYGYTF; clone_size: NA; v_call: TRBV4-1; d_call: NA; j_call: TRBJ1-2
cdr3_nt: TGTGCCAGCAGTAAGGGACTCCTGGTTGTCGGGGAGCTGTTTTTT; cdr3_aa: CASSKGLLVVGELFF; clone_size: NA; v_call: TRBV2; d_call: NA; j_call: TRBJ2-2